Below, one T cell receptor beta chain is given with its context. The sample is drawn from a study of cytomegalovirus exposure and HLA in healthy donors. About the research overall: It was reported in a later analysis that the 100 to 150 validation repertoires used the same platform as the 500 to 700 first-cohort repertoires.

Profiling relied on immunoSEQ multiplex PCR, and the TCRdb table lists in-frame clones only, not all of them. The data contain 70,000 or so clones, about 94% of them singletons. The clonotype was recovered from a woman aged 18-29 years in good health and CMV-seronegative. Sequenced material: PBMCs.

The CDR3 coding sequence is TGTGCCAGCAGCTTATCCGGAACTAATGAAAAACTGTTTTTT. Translating it yields CASSLSGTNEKLFF. This chain links TRBV5-8 with TRBJ1-4; no definite D call. The CDR3 is 14 residues long. Germline CDR1 is SGHTS and CDR2 is YDEGEE. V lost 2 bases, J lost 1 base, and 6 bases lay in between.